The entry below gives a single T cell receptor (beta chain) sequence along with its context. This entry is derived from a study of blood T cell repertoires in COVID-19. Study-level information: There were acute and convalescent COVID-19 samples, and they came from the United States, Italy and Spain. Sample material is recorded as cDNA or gDNA derived from T cells, B-cell-depleted T cells, or PBMCs.

In the study's own analysis: Estimated nucleated cell counts came from reference gene primer amplification. Assay: immunoSEQ multiplex PCR; the TCRdb copy retains only in-frame clones and omits some. V and J calls and clone size follow that table, whereas D and trimming were derived from the DNA. The data show tens of thousands of clones, 75% to 90% seen once. Source material: peripheral blood. The TCR comes from a man in his sixties with acute or convalescent COVID-19.

The CDR3 nucleotides read TGTGCCAGCAGCCCCGGGAGGCTAGCGGGGAACACAGATACGCAGTATTTT. Translation gives CASSPGRLAGNTDTQYF. V is TRBV7-3 and J is TRBJ2-3, with 9 positions matching TRBD2. From germline, CDR1 is SGHTA and CDR2 FQGTGA. Trimming took 5 bases from V and 2 from J; bases not matched to a gene: 11. The CDR3 spans 17 residues.